The clone carrying this TCR beta chain was seen only once. Measured with immunoSEQ multiplex PCR; TCRdb has only the in-frame clones, and not every one. The sample comprises around 68,000 clones, 65% to 90% of which are singletons, and around 3.2% rests with the top ten. This entry comes from a study of blood T cell repertoires in COVID-19. Study at large: T cells, B-cell-depleted T cells, or PBMCs supplied cDNA or gDNA.

Germline CDR1 reads SNHLY; CDR2 reads FYNNEI. Trimming took 6 bases from V and 6 from J, leaving 12 bases between them. The CDR3 spans 13 residues. This chain uses TRBV2 with TRBJ1-5; D gene ambiguous. The receptor was isolated from a man at least 80 years old with acute or convalescent COVID-19. What was sequenced was peripheral blood. CDR3 loop: CASRRRVFQPQHF. The CDR3 nucleotides read TGTGCCAGCAGACGGAGGGTGTTTCAGCCCCAGCATTTT.